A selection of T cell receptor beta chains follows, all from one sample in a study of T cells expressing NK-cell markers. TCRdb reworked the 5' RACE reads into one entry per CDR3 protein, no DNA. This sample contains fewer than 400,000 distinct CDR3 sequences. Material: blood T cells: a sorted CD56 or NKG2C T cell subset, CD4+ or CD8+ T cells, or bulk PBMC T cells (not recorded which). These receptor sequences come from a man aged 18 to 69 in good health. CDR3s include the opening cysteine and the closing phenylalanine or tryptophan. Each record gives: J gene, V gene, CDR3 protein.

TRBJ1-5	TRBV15	CATSTGSPSGNQPQHF
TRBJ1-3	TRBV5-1	CASSDGTPLNTIYF
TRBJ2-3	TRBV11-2	CASSLDPRQGSLDTQYF
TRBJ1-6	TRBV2	CASSEVANSPLHF
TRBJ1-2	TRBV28	CASSFLDRGTGYTF
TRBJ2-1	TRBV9	CASSRLLGGGNEQFF
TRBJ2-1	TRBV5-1	CASTPLAGGPNEQFF
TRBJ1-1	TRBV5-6	CASSRPEGGTEAFF
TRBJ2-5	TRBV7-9	CASSFVGGGYRETQYF
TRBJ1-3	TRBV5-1	CASSFGTGVVAGNTIYF
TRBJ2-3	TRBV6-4	CASSDLGSNTDTQHF
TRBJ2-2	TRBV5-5	CASSLNLGGPNTGELFF
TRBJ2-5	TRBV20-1	CSAGGAGPETQYF
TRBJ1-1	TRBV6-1	CASTKAQQQNTEAFF
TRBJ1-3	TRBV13	CASSFDRGGSGNTIYF
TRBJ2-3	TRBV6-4	CASSEETGGLDTQYF
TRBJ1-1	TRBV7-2	CASSLEGLLTEAFF
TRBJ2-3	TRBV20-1	CSARVPGGAQYF
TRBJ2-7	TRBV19	CASSTGVNSYEQYF
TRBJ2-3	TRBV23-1	CASSLPRRNGGTQYF
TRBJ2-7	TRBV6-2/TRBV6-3	CASSYSGRAYEQYF
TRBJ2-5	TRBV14	CASSQRSVFYEYQETQYF
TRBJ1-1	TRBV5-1	CASSSGQGAHTEAFF
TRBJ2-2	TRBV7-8	CASSLEGTGKTGELFF
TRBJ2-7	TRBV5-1	CASSLDPTGGFGEQYF
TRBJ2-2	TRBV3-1	CASSPFLGTGELFF
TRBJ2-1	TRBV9	CASIGGGSYNEQFF
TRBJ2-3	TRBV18	CASSRDRAPPTTQYF
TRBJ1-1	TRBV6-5	CASSYSEDPGGNEAFF
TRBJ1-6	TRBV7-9	CASSSDSYNSPLHF
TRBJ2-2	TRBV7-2	CASSTRQGALNTGELFF
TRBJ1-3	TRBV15	CATSRGRGSGNTIYF
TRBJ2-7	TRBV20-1	CSPKSGASYEQYF
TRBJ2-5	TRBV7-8	CASSPQGAIAQGQETQYF
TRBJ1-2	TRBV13	CASSSETGGYGYTF
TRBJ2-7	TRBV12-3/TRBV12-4	CASSFGGGRYEQYF
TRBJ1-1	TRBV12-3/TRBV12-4	CASSLIKGTEAFF
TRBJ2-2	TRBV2	CASSETGRLNTGELFF
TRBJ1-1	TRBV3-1	CASSHLQGKGNTEAFF
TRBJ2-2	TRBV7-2	CASSLRTSGTGELFF
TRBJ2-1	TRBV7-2	CAGGGQTYNEQFF
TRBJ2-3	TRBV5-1	CASTIPHSSPTDTQYF
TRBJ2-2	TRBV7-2	CASTSRWNTGELFF
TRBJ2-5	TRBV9	CASSVGGGGGQETQYF
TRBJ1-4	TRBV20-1	CSARRTDEKLFF
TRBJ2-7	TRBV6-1	CASRGATPGAYEQYF
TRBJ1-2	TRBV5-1	CASSLRPSDGYTF
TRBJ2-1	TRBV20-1	CSARRPAGNEQFF